Below are 29 T cell receptor beta chains sequenced from a single sample in a study of CD8 T cells in Susac syndrome. An amount of RNA that ranged from roughly 0.5 to 1 ug was reverse transcribed with random hexamers. TCRdb redid the calling of the immunoSEQ multiplex PCR reads with MiXCR, one entry per CDR3 protein. The repertoire holds around 160,000 distinct CDR3 sequences, with about 95% as singletons. The sequenced sample consisted of CD4+ T cells from PBMCs. All receptors come from a human donor in good health.

Only one count was recorded for this clonotype. The chain is built from TRBV5-1 and TRBJ2-7, with TRBD2 as a possible D gene (6 bases). This CDR3 comprises 12 residues. Germline CDR1 reads SGHRS; CDR2 reads YFSETQ. V gave up 1 base and J gave up 5 bases, with 7 bases separating them. The CDR3 here is CASSLPSDEQYF. In nucleotides, the CDR3 is TGCGCCAGCAGCTTGCCTAGCGACGAGCAGTACTTC.

This chain connects TRBV9 to TRBJ2-7; D is tentatively TRBD1 or TRBD2 (7 bases each). Per germline, CDR1 SGDLS and CDR2 YYNGEE. V was clipped by 7 bases and J by 5 bases, with 16 bases between them. The CDR3 totals 13 residues. CDR3: CASGRGGGDEQYF. The CDR3 coding sequence is TGTGCCAGCGGGAGGGGAGGGGGCGACGAGCAGTACTTC.

This chain links TRBV30 with TRBJ1-4; D remains ambiguous. Germline V CDR1 and CDR2: GTSNPN, SVGIG (reference sequence). The CDR3 loop spans 14 amino acids. Trimming shortened V by 4 bases and J by 6 bases, and 15 bases separated the two germline ends. The CDR3 region has the DNA TGTGCCTGGAATCGCGGACCGGAGGATGAAAAACTGTTTTTT. Amino acids: CAWNRGPEDEKLFF.

J is TRBJ2-5 and V is TRBV29-1; possibly TRBD2 for D (5 bases). CDR3 length equals 14 residues. Looked up from germline, CDR1 is SQVTM and CDR2 is ANQGSEA. Trimming took off 4 bases at V and 5 bases at J, with 17 bases between the two ends. The CDR3 nucleotides are TGCAGCGTTGGACGACTATTAAGTGGGGAGACCCAGTACTTC. Its translation is CSVGRLLSGETQYF.

This chain joins TRBV20-1 and TRBJ2-2; TRBD1 aligns across 8 bases. J lost 1 base, V lost 3 bases, and 4 bases had no gene match. Germline lookup yields CDR1 DFQATT and CDR2 SNEGSKA (reference sequence). The length of the CDR3 is 15 residues. CDR3 bases: TGCAGTGCTAGCGACAGGGGACGGAACACCGGGGAGCTGTTTTTT. It codes for CSASDRGRNTGELFF.

The V call is TRBV3-1, the J call TRBJ2-1, with 12 bases identical to TRBD2. The germline gives CDR1 LGHDT, CDR2 YNNKEL (reference sequence). The CDR3 is 15 amino acids. Germline trimming cut 3 bases from V and 7 bases from J; bases unmatched to any gene: 4. Here the CDR3 DNA reads TGTGCCAGCAGCCAGCTCGGACTAGCGGGGAATGAGCAGTTCTTC. Protein product: CASSQLGLAGNEQFF.

The chain employs TRBV29-1 and TRBJ1-1; 7 nucleotides align to TRBD1. This CDR3 is 14 amino acids long. Germline lookup yields CDR1 SQVTM and CDR2 ANQGSEA. The J segment lost 3 bases and the V segment lost 7 bases, leaving 11 bases of the junction unmatched. The chain's CDR3 is CSGCRAGGDTEAFF. In DNA, the CDR3 is TGCAGCGGCTGTCGGGCAGGGGGGGACACTGAAGCTTTCTTT.

The rearrangement joins TRBV2 to TRBJ1-2, with TRBD1 as a possible D gene (5 bases). V lost 4 bases, J lost 1 base, and 19 bases lay in between. The V gene's germline CDR1 is SNHLY and CDR2 FYNNEI. The CDR3 is 17 residues long. CDR3 DNA: TGTGCCAGCAGTGGGCAGGGACGGTCATTACTTAACTATGGCTACACCTTC. As protein: CASSGQGRSLLNYGYTF.

This chain uses TRBV12-5 with TRBJ1-5; D is unresolved. The germline gives CDR1 LGHNT, CDR2 FRNRAP. V was trimmed by 6 bases and J by 0 bases, leaving 9 bases between them. CDR3 length: 14 residues. Here the CDR3 reads CASGPDGSNQPQHF. Written as DNA, the CDR3 is TGTGCTAGTGGCCCCGACGGTAGCAATCAGCCCCAGCATTTT.

This chain connects TRBV5-1 to TRBJ2-1, with 12 nucleotides matching TRBD2. The V gene end was trimmed by 0 bases and the J gene end by 7 bases; junction bases not matched to a gene: 8. Looked up from germline, CDR1 is SGHRS and CDR2 is YFSETQ. The CDR3 runs 17 residues. CDR3 bases: TGCGCCAGCAGCTTGGCACCTAGCGGGGGGGCCGGGAATGAGCAGTTCTTC. This sequence encodes CASSLAPSGGAGNEQFF.

This chain connects TRBV30 to TRBJ1-6, with 9 bases lining up with TRBD1. The CDR3 loop spans 13 amino acids. Germline V CDR1 and CDR2: GTSNPN, SVGIG (reference sequence). After removal of 3 bases from V and 10 bases from J, the junction contained 4 bases not matched to a gene. CDR3 residues: CAWSDRGNSPLHF. CDR3 nucleotides: TGTGCCTGGAGCGACAGGGGGAACTCACCCCTCCACTTT.

The chain employs TRBV20-1 and TRBJ2-7; no firm D call. The CDR3 runs 14 residues. Deletions cut 0 bases from V and 3 bases from J, with 12 bases between. The germline gives CDR1 DFQATT, CDR2 SNEGSKA (reference sequence). DNA for the CDR3: TGCAGTGCTAGAGATTCGGGTAAAGTCTACGAGCAGTACTTC. As protein: CSARDSGKVYEQYF.

The V and J genes are TRBV29-1 and TRBJ2-3; the D call may be TRBD1 or TRBD2 (6 bases each). With 3 bases removed from V and 2 bases from J, the gap between germline ends came to 12 bases. Germline assignment: CDR1 SQVTM and CDR2 ANQGSEA. The CDR3 extends over 14 amino acids. The CDR3 protein is CSVDYREATDTQYF. The CDR3 DNA sequence: TGCAGCGTTGACTACAGGGAGGCCACAGATACGCAGTATTTT.

V is TRBV27 and J is TRBJ2-1, with 12 bases identical to TRBD2. V was clipped by 5 bases and J by 1 base; unmatched bases: 3. The CDR3 runs 16 residues. Looked up from germline, CDR1 is MNHEY and CDR2 is SMNVEV (reference sequence). The CDR3 loop reads CASSLAGGRSYNEQFF. The CDR3 nucleotides are TGTGCCAGCAGTCTAGCGGGGGGGCGGTCCTACAATGAGCAGTTCTTC.

This clonotype was observed a single time. The genes are TRBV6-2 or TRBV6-3 and TRBJ1-2; D gene ambiguous. The CDR3 is made up of 12 amino acids. Trimming pared 2 bases from V and 8 bases from J, leaving 9 bases between. Germline V gene lookup returns CDR1 MNHEY and CDR2 SVGEGT. The CDR3 here is CASSYAKRGYTF. CDR3 bases: TGTGCCAGCAGTTACGCAAAGCGAGGCTACACCTTC.

The chain joins TRBV20-1 to TRBJ2-3; D ambiguous. This CDR3 contains 13 residues. CDR1 is DFQATT, CDR2 SNEGSKA, per germline (reference sequence). Trimming shortened V by 3 bases and J by 3 bases, and 10 bases separated the two germline ends. CDR3 sequence reads: CSARSDGTDTQYF. DNA for the CDR3: TGCAGTGCTAGGTCGGACGGGACAGATACGCAGTATTTT.

The gene calls are TRBV14 and TRBJ2-7, with D unclear. The V gene's germline CDR1 is SGHDN and CDR2 FVKESK. The V end lost 4 bases, the J end lost 8 bases, and 12 bases lay between the germline ends. The CDR3 has 12 residues. In DNA, the CDR3 is TGTGCCAGCAGCCCCACACGCCAGCAGCAGTACTTC. Translation gives CASSPTRQQQYF.

The rearrangement uses TRBV4-3 and TRBJ1-4; D unclear. Germline V gene lookup returns CDR1 LGHNA and CDR2 YSLEER. The CDR3 spans 13 residues. V was clipped by 0 bases and J by 8 bases, with 7 bases between them. In DNA, the CDR3 is TGCGCCAGCAGCCAAGATCACCAAGAAAAACTGTTTTTT. Its protein product is CASSQDHQEKLFF.

The V and J genes are TRBV7-2 and TRBJ1-5; possibly TRBD1 for D (5 bases). Germline V gene data show CDR1 as SGHTA and CDR2 as FQGNSA. The CDR3 contains 16 residues. With 0 bases removed from V and 2 bases from J, the gap between germline ends came to 11 bases. CDR3: CASSLAAGSGNQPQHF. The CDR3 nucleotides read TGTGCCAGCAGCTTAGCAGCAGGGTCGGGCAATCAGCCCCAGCATTTT. Supplemented by reference TRBV7-2 and TRBJ1-5, the full variable domain reads GAGVSQSPSNKVTEKGKDVELRCDPISGHTALYWYRQSLGQGLEFLIYFQGNSAPDKSGLPSDRFSAERTGGSVSTLTIQRTQQEDSAVYLCASSLAAGSGNQPQHFGDGTRLSIL.

The chain couples TRBV23-1 to TRBJ1-6; 10 nucleotides agree with TRBD1. TRBV23-1 is filed as an ORF, its function uncertain. This CDR3 contains 15 residues. After removal of 6 bases from V and 7 bases from J, the junction contained 6 bases not matched to a gene. DNA of the CDR3: TGCGCCAGCAGACAGCCGGGACAGGGGAATTCACCCCTCCACTTT. It translates to CASRQPGQGNSPLHF.

V and J are TRBV18 and TRBJ1-3; unclear D gene. The CDR3 runs to 14 residues. V was cut by 3 bases and J by 0 bases, with 6 bases left in between. Germline CDR1 reads KGHSH; CDR2 reads LQKENI. Here the CDR3 reads CASSPASSGNTIYF. The CDR3 DNA is TGTGCCAGCTCACCGGCCAGCTCTGGAAACACCATATATTTT.

The chain has TRBV3-1 and TRBJ1-2; perhaps TRBD1 as D (6 bases). Trimming removed 7 bases from V and 6 bases from J, with 30 bases in between. The CDR3 extends over 18 amino acids. CDR1 and CDR2 (germline): LGHDT, YNNKEL (reference sequence). The CDR3 here is CASTPRGPIRGASNGYTF. The CDR3 DNA is TGTGCCAGCACCCCACGTGGCCCGATCAGGGGAGCTTCTAATGGCTACACCTTC.

This chain connects TRBV20-1 to TRBJ2-7; TRBD1 aligns across 7 bases. CDR1 DFQATT and CDR2 SNEGSKA come from the germline V gene (reference sequence). The CDR3 consists of 13 residues. After removal of 6 bases from V and 1 base from J, the junction contained 6 bases not matched to a gene. CDR3 loop: CSASGTASYEQYF. The DNA of the CDR3 is TGCAGTGCCTCCGGGACAGCTTCCTACGAGCAGTACTTC.

This chain connects TRBV19 to TRBJ1-1; TRBD1 might be the D (5 bases). This CDR3 has 14 residues. Between the trimmed V and J ends, which lost 5 bases and 4 bases, there was a span of 14 bases. The germline V gene encodes CDR1 LNHDA and CDR2 SQIVND (reference sequence). The CDR3 region has the DNA TGTGCCAGTAGTCCGGTCGCAGGGCTCACTGAAGCTTTCTTT. Its translation: CASSPVAGLTEAFF.

V and J are TRBV28 and TRBJ1-2; tentatively, D is TRBD1 (6 bases). The V end lost 1 base, the J end lost 4 bases, and 10 bases lay between the germline ends. This CDR3 region has 14 residues. Germline V CDR1 and CDR2: MDHEN, SYDVKM. This chain's CDR3 is CASSLSAGAYGYTF. The CDR3 nucleotides read TGTGCCAGCAGTTTATCCGCAGGGGCCTATGGCTACACCTTC.

The V and J genes are TRBV11-2 and TRBJ2-7, with D possibly matching TRBD2 (6 bases). V gave up 3 bases and J gave up 7 bases, with 13 bases separating them. The CDR3 is 13 residues long. CDR1 is SGHAT, CDR2 FQNNGV, per germline. DNA for the CDR3: TGTGCCAGCAGCTTCGCCGGGACTGGGGAGCAGTACTTC. This translates into CASSFAGTGEQYF.

V and J are TRBV30 and TRBJ1-1; D not certain. Germline CDR1 is GTSNPN and CDR2 is SVGIG (reference sequence). The CDR3 spans 11 residues. The V end lost 4 bases, the J end lost 0 bases, and 3 bases lay between the germline ends. CDR3 sequence (DNA): TGTGCCTGGATGGTGAACACTGAAGCTTTCTTT. It specifies CAWMVNTEAFF.

This clonotype was detected only once. The V call is TRBV9, the J call TRBJ1-2; D remains unclear. Germline V gives CDR1 SGDLS, CDR2 YYNGEE. V lost 2 bases to trimming and J lost 4 bases, with 15 bases between them. CDR3 length equals 15 residues. DNA of the CDR3: TGTGCCAGCAGCGTCTCGACACGTTCGGCCTATGGCTACACCTTC. This gives the protein CASSVSTRSAYGYTF.

The rearrangement uses TRBV20-1 and TRBJ2-5; 11 nucleotides agree with TRBD2. CDR1 and CDR2 (germline): DFQATT, SNEGSKA (reference sequence). V was pared by 1 base and J by 4 bases, with 11 bases of the junction left unmatched. The CDR3 totals 17 residues. The DNA for the CDR3 is TGCAGTGCTAGAGGCGGCTTAGCGGGGGGGCCGAGAGAGACCCAGTACTTC. Protein sequence: CSARGGLAGGPRETQYF.